This TCR beta chain is drawn from a study of T cells in Graves' hyperthyroidism and ophthalmopathy. Germline V gene sequence: CDR1 SGHVS, CDR2 FQNEAQ. The CDR3 covers 18 residues. The V and J ends lost 5 bases and 0 bases respectively, with 17 bases between them. This clonotype has only a few counts. Its antigen is not known. Findings of the study overall: Blood shared most expanded thyroid clonotypes above 0.001.

The diagnoses drew upon clinical symptoms, serum thyroxine and TRAb, thyroid ultrasound and orbital computed tomography. Amplification of TCR beta CDR3 regions was performed using RNA transcripts as template. HTBI primers were used for first-round RT-PCR of the TCR CDR3. TCRdb re-derived calls from the multiplex PCR reads in MiXCR, one entry per CDR3 protein. The sample lists approximately 640,000 distinct CDR3 sequences; about 45% were seen once. This rearrangement joins TRBV7-8 to TRBJ1-6; D is unclear. This TCR came from an adult man with Graves' disease, either hyperthyroidism or ophthalmopathy (not recorded which). Sequenced input: peripheral blood or thyroid tissue (not recorded which). The CDR3 here is CASSPTNMMSSYNSPLHF. In nucleotides, the CDR3 is TGTGCCAGCAGCCCCACCAACATGATGAGCTCCTATAATTCACCCCTCCACTTT.